This T cell receptor beta chain was recovered during a study of T cells in Graves' hyperthyroidism and ophthalmopathy. Study-wide results and caveats: Most clonotypes that expanded in the thyroid above 0.001 also showed up in blood.

Hyperthyroidism was newly diagnosed in patients aged 18 to 65 (duration under 2 months). Not enrolled were patients with uncontrolled infection, other autoimmune disease, pregnancy or lactation. The CDR3 has 9 amino acids, counting both end residues. CDR1 is ENHRY, CDR2 SYGVKD, per germline. Amplified TCR beta CDR3 regions came from RNA transcripts. First-round RT-PCR targeting the TCR CDR3 was performed with the HTBI primer set. In TCRdb, the multiplex PCR reads were re-called with MiXCR into one record per CDR3 protein. The sample comprises hundreds of thousands of distinct CDR3 sequences, roughly 50% of which are singletons, and about 8.2% rests with the top ten. Worth noting for this clonotype: Antigen specificity is unknown. The conserved phenylalanine or tryptophan normally closing the CDR3 is absent here, so this likely arose from a read error. It is unclear where the CDR3 begins or ends on the DNA, so no DNA is shown, and the CDR3 is as TCRdb lists it.

This receptor was obtained from a woman aged 18-29 years with Graves' hyperthyroidism. Material: peripheral blood or thyroid tissue (not recorded which). The rearrangement joins TRBV10-3 to TRBJ1-1. The CDR3 region is CAIPGRANY.